One sample yielded the 20 T cell receptor beta chains listed below, sequenced in a study of cytomegalovirus exposure and HLA in healthy donors. The assay was immunoSEQ multiplex PCR, and TCRdb's table has in-frame clones only and misses some. This table holds around 300,000 clones, 70% to 90% found once. Source material: PBMCs. These receptors all come from a woman between 18 and 29 years old in good health and CMV-seronegative.

The CDR3 here is CASSRDIRRNTGELFF. DNA for the CDR3: TGTGCCAGCAGCCGAGACATCCGTCGGAACACCGGGGAGCTGTTTTTT. J is TRBJ2-2 and V is TRBV7-2, with D unresolved. CDR3 length equals 16 residues. V gave up 5 bases and J gave up 1 base, with 14 bases separating them. Per germline, CDR1 SGHTA and CDR2 FQGNSA. The complete variable domain, with remaining parts taken from reference TRBV7-2 and TRBJ2-2, reads GAGVSQSPSNKVTEKGKDVELRCDPISGHTALYWYRQSLGQGLEFLIYFQGNSAPDKSGLPSDRFSAERTGGSVSTLTIQRTQQEDSAVYLCASSRDIRRNTGELFFGEGSRLTVL.

This rearrangement joins TRBV28 to TRBJ1-5; D perhaps matches TRBD1 (5 bases). The germline V gene has CDR1 MDHEN and CDR2 SYDVKM. V was shortened by 6 bases and J by 4 bases, with 10 bases between the two germline ends. This CDR3 contains 13 residues. The CDR3 loop reads CASRRDSNQPQHF. The CDR3 DNA follows: TGTGCCAGCAGGCGTGACAGTAATCAGCCCCAGCATTTT. Full variable domain (outside the CDR3, taken from reference TRBV28 and TRBJ1-5): DVKVTQSSRYLVKRTGEKVFLECVQDMDHENMFWYRQDPGLGLRLIYFSYDVKMKEKGDIPEGYSVSREKKERFSLILESASTNQTSMYLCASRRDSNQPQHFGDGTRLSIL.

V usage is TRBV25-1 and J usage is TRBJ2-3, with 7 bases identical to TRBD1. CDR3 length: 15 residues. Trimming at V came to 3 bases and at J to 1 base, leaving 4 bases not matched to a gene. The germline V gene has CDR1 MGHDK and CDR2 SYGVNS. CDR3 bases: TGTGCCAGCAGTGAGTGGGACAGACGCACAGATACGCAGTATTTT. This gives the protein CASSEWDRRTDTQYF.

The V gene is TRBV7-7, the J gene TRBJ2-7; D is perhaps TRBD2 (5 bases). Trimming took 2 bases from V and 2 from J, leaving 10 bases between them. The CDR3 covers 14 residues. The germline CDR1 and CDR2 sequences are SSHAT and FNYEAQ (reference sequence). CDR3 DNA sequence: TGTGCCAGCAGCTTATTCTCGGGGACCTACGAGCAGTACTTC. Its protein product is CASSLFSGTYEQYF.

The V gene is TRBV7-6, the J gene TRBJ1-1; 8 bases line up with TRBD1. CDR3 length: 15 residues. J lost 3 bases, V lost 4 bases, and 7 bases had no gene match. In germline, CDR1 is SGHVS, CDR2 FNYEAQ. CDR3 loop: CASSSGQGGDTEAFF. CDR3 nucleotide sequence: TGTGCCAGCAGCTCAGGACAGGGAGGGGACACTGAAGCTTTCTTT.

The CDR3 protein is CASSFELSTGQPLSQPQHF. The CDR3 DNA sequence: TGTGCCAGCAGCTTCGAGCTTAGCACAGGACAGCCGCTCAGTCAGCCCCAGCATTTT. The rearrangement uses TRBV7-8 and TRBJ1-5; possibly TRBD1 for D (6 bases). The CDR3 is 19 amino acids. The germline gives CDR1 SGHVS, CDR2 FQNEAQ. V shed 3 bases and J shed 6 bases, with 27 bases lying between them.

This clone was seen once. CDR3 amino acids: CASSLASDRGNSPLHF. The CDR3 nucleotides are TGTGCCAGCAGCTTGGCCTCGGACAGGGGCAATTCACCCCTCCACTTT. V gene TRBV5-4 combines with J gene TRBJ1-6, with 9 bases aligning to TRBD1. CDR1 and CDR2 from the germline V gene are SGHNT and YYREEE (reference sequence). V lost 0 bases and J lost 7; bases outside the gene matches: 5. CDR3 length: 16 residues.

The chain is built from TRBV11-2 and TRBJ1-4; a possible D gene is TRBD1 (6 bases). Germline V CDR1 and CDR2: SGHAT, FQNNGV. This CDR3 contains 15 residues. Trimming took off 0 bases at V and 7 bases at J, with 12 bases between the two ends. CDR3 protein: CASSLERSGAEKLFF. The CDR3 nucleotides are TGTGCCAGCAGCTTAGAGAGATCAGGGGCTGAAAAACTGTTTTTT.

The chain carries TRBV7-3 and TRBJ2-1; 15 nucleotides agree with TRBD2. Germline values: CDR1 SGHTA, CDR2 FQGTGA. J lost 7 bases, V lost 4 bases, and 5 bases had no gene match. This CDR3 comprises 16 residues. CDR3 DNA sequence: TGTGCCAGCAGCTCGCCCGGGACTAGCGGGAGGAATGAGCAGTTCTTC. Residues: CASSSPGTSGRNEQFF.

With respect to this clone: The sample carries other DNA sequences with the same CDR3. V and J are TRBV5-1 and TRBJ2-1; D unresolved. V was cut by 0 bases and J by 8 bases, with 9 bases left in between. Germline assignment: CDR1 SGHRS and CDR2 YFSETQ. The CDR3 totals 13 residues. The CDR3 reads CASSLDGLDEQFF. The CDR3 DNA reads TGCGCCAGCAGCTTGGATGGCCTGGATGAGCAGTTCTTC.

The J gene is TRBJ1-5, the V gene TRBV2, with D perhaps matching TRBD1 (5 bases). CDR1 is SNHLY, CDR2 FYNNEI, per germline. Between the trimmed V and J ends, which lost 5 bases and 9 bases, there was a span of 23 bases. This CDR3 is built from 16 residues. CDR3 sequence: CASSREREGRSRPQHF. CDR3 bases: TGTGCCAGCAGTAGGGAAAGGGAGGGGCGGTCGAGGCCCCAGCATTTT.

This clone was picked up one time. The chain is built from TRBV5-8 and TRBJ2-7; 9 bases line up with TRBD1. The V segment lost 7 bases and the J segment 4 bases; nucleotides outside the gene matches: 9. Germline V gene data show CDR1 as SGHTS and CDR2 as YDEGEE. The CDR3 is 14 residues long. The CDR3 region has the DNA TGTGCCAGCGGGAAAGGACAGGGGCTTTACGAGCAGTACTTC. Translation: CASGKGQGLYEQYF.

The V and J genes are TRBV10-1 and TRBJ2-7; maybe TRBD1 (5 bases). The germline gives CDR1 WNHNN, CDR2 SYGVQD (reference sequence). With 2 bases removed from V and 2 bases from J, the gap between germline ends came to 10 bases. CDR3 size: 14 residues. The CDR3: CASSEMAGPYEQYF. Here the CDR3 DNA reads TGCGCCAGCAGTGAGATGGCAGGGCCCTACGAGCAGTACTTC.

This clone was detected once. The gene calls are TRBV9 and TRBJ2-5, with TRBD1 identical over 8 bases. The germline CDR1 and CDR2 sequences are SGDLS and YYNGEE. CDR3 length: 16 amino acids. Losses at the gene ends were 4 bases for V and 5 bases for J; bases not matched to a gene: 13. The CDR3 loop is CASSHTPDRAAETQYF. The CDR3 bases are TGTGCCAGCAGCCACACCCCGGACAGGGCGGCGGAGACCCAGTACTTC.

V and J are TRBV11-2 and TRBJ1-4; 8 bases line up with TRBD1. Germline CDR1 and CDR2: SGHAT and FQNNGV. Trimming at V came to 5 bases and at J to 7 bases, leaving 9 bases not matched to a gene. The CDR3 spans 15 residues. This CDR3 reads CASSHQDREREKLFF. In DNA, the CDR3 is TGTGCCAGCAGCCACCAGGACAGGGAACGTGAAAAACTGTTTTTT.

The V gene is TRBV6-5, the J gene TRBJ2-1; weak D call: TRBD1 (6 bases). The V end lost 1 base, the J end lost 10 bases, and 11 bases lay between the germline ends. CDR3 length: 13 residues. Germline V gene sequence: CDR1 MNHEY, CDR2 SVGAGI. The CDR3 DNA follows: TGTGCCAGCAGTTACTTGGGGGCGGTGGAGCAGTTCTTC. It yields the protein CASSYLGAVEQFF.

This clone has a handful of counts. The same CDR3 can be traced to other DNA sequences in this sample. The gene calls are TRBV5-1 and TRBJ2-7; 9 bases align to TRBD1. Germline loops: CDR1 SGHRS, CDR2 YFSETQ. The CDR3 length is 15 residues. V lost 0 bases and J lost 4; bases outside the gene matches: 5. The CDR3 nucleotides read TGCGCCAGCAGCTTGGCCGGGACAGGGTCATACGAGCAGTACTTC. Translated, it gives CASSLAGTGSYEQYF.

The chain recombines TRBV9 with TRBJ2-5, with 7 bases lining up with TRBD2. CDR3 size: 14 residues. Trimming removed 7 bases from V and 1 base from J; junction bases left unmatched: 7. The germline CDR1 and CDR2 sequences are SGDLS and YYNGEE. The CDR3 here is CASGEGRVQETQYF. For the CDR3, the DNA is TGTGCCAGCGGGGAGGGGAGAGTCCAAGAGACCCAGTACTTC.

This clone was counted only a few times. V and J are TRBV7-9 and TRBJ1-2, with D tentatively TRBD1 (5 bases). Trimming removed 1 base from V and 4 bases from J, with 10 bases in between. The CDR3 covers 14 residues. The germline V gene has CDR1 SEHNR and CDR2 FQNEAQ (reference sequence). CDR3 in DNA: TGTGCCAGCAGCTTAGGTTCCACAGGCTATGGCTACACCTTC. Translating it yields CASSLGSTGYGYTF.

This chain connects TRBV19 to TRBJ1-5; D gene uncertain. Germline V CDR1 and CDR2: LNHDA, SQIVND (reference sequence). CDR3 size: 15 residues. V was shortened by 6 bases and J by 1 base, with 13 bases between the two germline ends. In DNA form, the CDR3 reads TGTGCCAGTAGGCAAACAGATTACAGCAATCAGCCCCAGCATTTT. Translation gives CASRQTDYSNQPQHF.